Given below is one T cell receptor (beta chain) in context. This sample was taken from a study of technical replicates of blood from a handful of donors. V lost 3 bases and J lost 2; bases outside the gene matches: 7. The V gene's germline CDR1 is SGHTA and CDR2 FQGTGA. The CDR3 runs to 15 residues. The repertoire was sequenced with immunoSEQ multiplex PCR; TCRdb's copy has only in-frame clones and lacks some. The sample lists about 62,000 clones; over 85% were seen once. The genes are TRBV7-3 and TRBJ2-7; 7 positions match TRBD2. This receptor was taken from a human donor in good health. Some clones in this sample may be carry-over from other donors' samples. Material for sequencing was PBMCs. The DNA for the CDR3 is TGTGCCAGCAGCTTCGACGGCGGGAGCCCCTACGAGCAGTACTTC. It translates to CASSFDGGSPYEQYF.